One sample yielded the 30 T cell receptor beta chains listed below, sequenced in a study of chemoradiotherapy in HPV16-positive cancers (dated by TCRdb to the early 2020s). The method behind the library was the immunoSEQ multiplex PCR assay. Not all clones reach the TCRdb copy of this immuneACCESS table, which keeps in-frame sequences only. Checked studies attribute under half of the gap to unresolved V genes and leave the rest unexplained. The sample table contains some 31,000 clones; only one count was recorded for about 89% of them. 20% to 25% of the sample is in the top ten clones. The sample in question was blood, obtained from a patient who underwent chemoradiotherapy. Receptors were obtained from a human donor with HPV-associated anogenital cancer.

The CDR3 sequence: CATGTPSNQPQHF. CDR3 DNA sequence: TGTGCCACCGGGACACCCAGCAATCAGCCCCAGCATTTT. This chain links TRBV10-3 with TRBJ1-5, with a tentative D call TRBD1 (6 bases). The length of the CDR3 is 13 residues. CDR1 is ENHRY, CDR2 SYGVKD, per germline. The ends were cut back, 10 bases at V and 1 base at J, with 11 bases in the middle.

The rearrangement joins TRBV5-4 to TRBJ1-2; 12 nucleotides match TRBD1. The germline V gene has CDR1 SGHNT and CDR2 YYREEE (reference sequence). The CDR3 contains 17 residues. V was pared by 4 bases and J by 8 bases, with 15 bases of the junction left unmatched. Here the CDR3 DNA reads TGTGCCAGCAGCGAAGGGACAGGGGGCGCCCGGAGAGAAGGCTACACCTTC. It yields the protein CASSEGTGGARREGYTF.

This chain uses TRBV6-1 with TRBJ2-5; 10 bases match TRBD2. CDR3 length: 13 amino acids. V lost 7 bases, J lost 4 bases, and 3 bases stayed unmatched. Germline-derived CDR1 and CDR2 are MNHNS and SASEGT. The CDR3 loop is CASMVAGGETQYF. CDR3 DNA sequence: TGTGCCAGCATGGTAGCGGGGGGAGAGACCCAGTACTTC.

J is TRBJ1-3 and V is TRBV5-1; the D gene is possibly TRBD1 (6 bases). The CDR3 covers 15 residues. V lost 3 bases, J lost 4 bases, and 14 bases lay in between. Looked up from germline, CDR1 is SGHRS and CDR2 is YFSETQ. The CDR3 DNA is TGCGCCAGCAGCTCTGGACAGCTCACGGGAAACACCATATATTTT. This translates into CASSSGQLTGNTIYF.

The V and J genes are TRBV7-9 and TRBJ1-3; D gene unclear. Germline V lookup: CDR1 SEHNR, CDR2 FQNEAQ (reference sequence). Trimming cost V 1 base and J 0 bases, with 7 bases left between them. The CDR3 is 15 amino acids. This CDR3 is CASSLDANSGNTIYF. CDR3 DNA sequence: TGTGCCAGCAGCTTAGACGCCAACTCTGGAAACACCATATATTTT.

This chain connects TRBV6-5 to TRBJ1-3; possible D gene TRBD1, 6 bases. This CDR3 is built from 14 residues. V was cut by 6 bases and J by 1 base, with 10 bases left in between. Per germline, CDR1 MNHEY and CDR2 SVGAGI. The CDR3 here is CASREQGSGNTIYF. The CDR3 DNA is TGTGCCAGCAGAGAACAGGGTTCTGGAAACACCATATATTTT.

The rearrangement links TRBV5-4 to TRBJ2-1; 10 nucleotides align to TRBD2. The CDR3 is 13 amino acids. CDR1 SGHNT and CDR2 YYREEE come from the germline V gene (reference sequence). With 5 bases clipped from V and 8 bases from J, the junction kept 4 bases outside the gene matches. CDR3: CASSSSGGDEQFF. As DNA, the CDR3 is TGTGCCAGCAGTTCCAGCGGGGGGGATGAGCAGTTCTTC.

The V gene is TRBV9, the J gene TRBJ2-3, with D tentatively TRBD1 or TRBD2 (5 bases each). CDR3 length: 14 residues. The germline V gene encodes CDR1 SGDLS and CDR2 YYNGEE. Trimming took off 4 bases at V and 5 bases at J, with 14 bases between the two ends. The CDR3 region has the DNA TGTGCCAGCAGCCCACGGGACCCGGTAGATACGCAGTATTTT. Protein: CASSPRDPVDTQYF.

The chain recombines TRBV2 with TRBJ1-4, with D unclear. Germline V CDR1 and CDR2: SNHLY, FYNNEI. The CDR3 runs 16 residues. V was trimmed by 2 bases and J by 8 bases, leaving 18 bases between them. CDR3 region: CASSELTVRVIEKLFF. The DNA of the CDR3 is TGTGCCAGCAGTGAACTTACCGTTCGAGTGATAGAAAAACTGTTTTTT.

This clone was seen more than once but under ten times. The V gene is TRBV14, the J gene TRBJ2-4; 9 bases line up with TRBD1. This CDR3 spans 15 amino acids. V was clipped by 7 bases and J by 3 bases; unmatched bases: 7. CDR1 and CDR2 (germline): SGHDN, FVKESK. The CDR3 protein is CASIGQGRVKNIQYF. CDR3 nucleotide sequence: TGTGCCAGCATTGGACAGGGGAGGGTCAAAAACATTCAGTACTTC.

This clone was recorded only once. This rearrangement joins TRBV7-8 to TRBJ1-3, with no clear D. Trimming removed 7 bases from V and 4 bases from J, with 17 bases in between. Germline-derived CDR1 and CDR2 are SGHVS and FQNEAQ. The CDR3 consists of 15 residues. The CDR3 DNA reads TGTGCCAGCACCTCAAAGATTGGAAGCGGAAACACCATATATTTT. Its translation: CASTSKIGSGNTIYF.

This clone has just one count. The rearrangement uses TRBV5-1 and TRBJ2-2; TRBD1 matches at 9 bases. Germline CDR1 reads SGHRS; CDR2 reads YFSETQ. CDR3 length: 17 amino acids. With 4 bases clipped from V and 6 bases from J, the junction kept 13 bases outside the gene matches. In nucleotides, the CDR3 is TGCGCCAGCAGCAGCCGAGACAGGGGGGCTAGTTCCGGGGAGCTGTTTTTT. This sequence encodes CASSSRDRGASSGELFF.

The V and J genes are TRBV6-6 and TRBJ2-7; no reliable D call. V gave up 2 bases and J gave up 5 bases, with 4 bases separating them. CDR1 is MNHNY, CDR2 SVGAGI, per germline (reference sequence). The CDR3 sequence is 11 residues long. This CDR3 is CASSYVDEQYF. DNA for the CDR3: TGTGCCAGCAGTTACGTGGACGAGCAGTACTTC.

V usage is TRBV18 and J usage is TRBJ2-1, with 11 bases lining up with TRBD2. The trim removed 3 bases at V and 2 bases at J, leaving 6 bases unmatched. Germline CDR1 reads KGHSH; CDR2 reads LQKENI. CDR3 length: 17 amino acids. As DNA, the CDR3 is TGTGCCAGCTCACCGACGGTACTAGCGGGGGCCTACAATGAGCAGTTCTTC. The encoded protein is CASSPTVLAGAYNEQFF.

J is TRBJ2-3 and V is TRBV15; D call uncertain. Germline V gene sequence: CDR1 LNHNV, CDR2 YYDKDF (reference sequence). Trimming shortened V by 3 bases and J by 6 bases, and 13 bases separated the two germline ends. This CDR3 is 14 amino acids long. This chain's CDR3 is CATSSPQDQDTQYF. The CDR3 region has the DNA TGTGCCACCAGCAGCCCCCAGGACCAGGATACGCAGTATTTT.

This clone is a singleton in its sample. The chain has TRBV29-1 and TRBJ2-7; no definite D call. This CDR3 region has 16 residues. Germline assignment: CDR1 SQVTM and CDR2 ANQGSEA. The ends were cut back, 1 base at V and 2 bases at J, with 18 bases in the middle. CDR3 amino acids: CSVEGAREGSPYEQYF. The CDR3 nucleotides are TGCAGCGTTGAAGGGGCCCGAGAAGGTTCACCCTACGAGCAGTACTTC.

V gene TRBV5-1 combines with J gene TRBJ1-2, with 8 bases identical to TRBD1. This CDR3 is 14 amino acids long. Per the germline V gene, CDR1 is SGHRS and CDR2 is YFSETQ. The junction had 4 bases not matched to a gene; V was cut back by 3 bases and J by 3 bases. CDR3 nucleotide sequence: TGCGCCAGCAGCTCCGGACAGGGCTACTATGGCTACACCTTC. It codes for CASSSGQGYYGYTF.

The genes are TRBV5-1 and TRBJ1-4; the D is unclear. The CDR3 spans 12 residues. V was clipped by 5 bases and J by 6 bases, with 8 bases between them. The germline V gene has CDR1 SGHRS and CDR2 YFSETQ. The CDR3 loop reads CASRDLDEKLFF. CDR3 bases: TGCGCCAGCAGGGACCTCGATGAAAAACTGTTTTTT.

The chain has TRBV14 and TRBJ2-1; 8 bases match TRBD2. This CDR3 spans 17 amino acids. V dropped 0 bases and J dropped 8; count of bases not matched to a gene: 12. Germline CDR1 reads SGHDN; CDR2 reads FVKESK. The CDR3 nucleotides read TGTGCCAGCAGCCAAGAGGTAACGGGGGGGGCCGAGGATGAGCAGTTCTTC. Protein sequence: CASSQEVTGGAEDEQFF.

The chain couples TRBV5-6 to TRBJ1-5; D unclear. CDR1 is SGHDT, CDR2 YYEEEE, per germline. Trimming stripped 0 bases from V and 7 bases from J, with 20 bases between. The CDR3 extends over 17 amino acids. CDR3 loop: CASSLAFGVAEGQPQHF. CDR3 DNA sequence: TGTGCCAGCAGCTTGGCATTCGGCGTCGCGGAGGGCCAGCCCCAGCATTTT.

This chain joins TRBV29-1 and TRBJ2-5; 8 positions match TRBD2. The CDR3 extends over 13 amino acids. V lost 8 bases, J lost 5 bases, and 10 bases stayed unmatched. Per germline, CDR1 SQVTM and CDR2 ANQGSEA. CDR3: CSLLAGMRETQYF. The CDR3 coding sequence is TGCAGCCTTTTAGCGGGAATGAGGGAGACCCAGTACTTC.

The rearrangement uses TRBV18 and TRBJ2-5, with unresolved D. V dropped 2 bases and J dropped 5 bases, with 9 bases sitting between them. The germline gives CDR1 KGHSH, CDR2 LQKENI. The CDR3 runs 13 residues. The CDR3 DNA follows: TGTGCCAGCTCACCAATAGAGTGGGAGACCCAGTACTTC. Translating it yields CASSPIEWETQYF. The full variable domain, completed using reference TRBV18 and TRBJ2-5, is NAGVMQNPRHLVRRRGQEARLRCSPMKGHSHVYWYRQLPEEGLKFMVYLQKENIIDESGMPKERFSAEFPKEGPSILRIQQVVRGDSAAYFCASSPIEWETQYFGPGTRLLVL.

The count of this clone is one. The chain joins TRBV30 to TRBJ1-5; no firm D call. The CDR3 is 13 residues long. V shed 2 bases and J shed 5 bases, with 10 bases lying between them. Germline V gene sequence: CDR1 GTSNPN, CDR2 SVGIG (reference sequence). CDR3 residues: CAWSLSGDQPQHF. The CDR3 nucleotides read TGTGCCTGGAGTTTATCCGGGGATCAGCCCCAGCATTTT.

V is TRBV6-5 and J is TRBJ2-5; 9 nucleotides line up with TRBD1. Germline CDR1 and CDR2: MNHEY and SVGAGI. The CDR3 is 14 amino acids. Trimming took 6 bases from V and 5 from J; bases not matched to a gene: 7. Here the CDR3 reads CASSFGQGRETQYF. The DNA of the CDR3 is TGTGCCAGCAGCTTCGGACAGGGGAGGGAGACCCAGTACTTC.

This clone was seen once. The V gene is TRBV11-2, the J gene TRBJ1-1; D is possibly TRBD1 (6 bases). Germline CDR1 and CDR2: SGHAT and FQNNGV. The CDR3 is 14 residues long. Trimming stripped 5 bases from V and 7 bases from J, with 17 bases between. The CDR3 sequence is CASSQTPDRIEAFF. DNA of the CDR3: TGTGCCAGCAGCCAGACGCCCGACAGGATTGAAGCTTTCTTT.

J is TRBJ2-7 and V is TRBV10-2, with TRBD1 identical over 9 bases. CDR1 is WSHSY and CDR2 is SAAADI in the germline V gene. The CDR3 consists of 16 residues. V trimming: 6 bases; J trimming: 1 base; junction bases outside the gene matches: 10. For the CDR3, the DNA is TGCGCCAGCAGATCCGGACAGGGGTTTGTTTCCTACGAGCAGTACTTC. Translating it yields CASRSGQGFVSYEQYF.

This clone has a single count. This chain links TRBV29-1 with TRBJ2-3; D may be TRBD2 (6 bases). V gave up 5 bases and J gave up 6 bases, with 15 bases separating them. There are 13 residues in the CDR3. Germline CDR1 SQVTM, CDR2 ANQGSEA. The CDR3 reads CSVRGGVSDTQYF. The CDR3 coding sequence is TGCAGCGTTCGCGGAGGGGTCAGCGATACGCAGTATTTT.

The chain uses TRBV7-6 and TRBJ2-1, with TRBD1 as a possible D gene (6 bases). The germline CDR1 and CDR2 sequences are SGHVS and FNYEAQ. Trimming cost V 1 base and J 6 bases, with 19 bases left between them. The CDR3 extends over 17 amino acids. CDR3 DNA sequence: TGTGCCAGCAGCTTAGGGTATCCGGGACAAGAGGGCAATGAGCAGTTCTTC. Translating it yields CASSLGYPGQEGNEQFF.

This sequence joins TRBV4-2 and TRBJ2-1, with TRBD2 matching 10 bases. Germline values: CDR1 LGHNA, CDR2 YNFKEQ. With V trimmed by 3 bases and J by 9 bases, 14 bases remained unmatched. The CDR3 consists of 17 residues. The CDR3 is CASSHAGTSALYGEQFF. DNA of the CDR3: TGTGCCAGCAGCCACGCCGGGACTAGCGCTCTCTACGGTGAGCAGTTCTTC.

This sequence joins TRBV11-2 and TRBJ2-1; D remains unclear. CDR3 length: 15 residues. The germline V gene encodes CDR1 SGHAT and CDR2 FQNNGV. V dropped 3 bases and J dropped 2 bases, with 11 bases sitting between them. The CDR3 loop is CASSFVQAPYNEQFF. In DNA, the CDR3 is TGTGCCAGCAGCTTCGTCCAGGCCCCCTACAATGAGCAGTTCTTC.